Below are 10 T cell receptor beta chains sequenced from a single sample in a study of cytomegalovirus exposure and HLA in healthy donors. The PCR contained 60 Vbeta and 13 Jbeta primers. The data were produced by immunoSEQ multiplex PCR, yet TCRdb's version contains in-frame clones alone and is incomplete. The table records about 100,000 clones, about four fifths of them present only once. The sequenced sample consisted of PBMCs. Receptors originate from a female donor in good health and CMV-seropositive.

CDR3 bases: TGTGCCAGCAGTTCCGGGACTCTTAATGAAAAACTGTTTTTT. Its protein is CASSSGTLNEKLFF. The J gene is TRBJ1-4, the V gene TRBV28, with TRBD1 as a possible D gene (5 bases). The CDR3 covers 14 residues. Trimming pared 4 bases from V and 4 bases from J, leaving 10 bases between. Germline CDR1 reads MDHEN; CDR2 reads SYDVKM. Full variable domain (outside the CDR3, taken from reference TRBV28 and TRBJ1-4): DVKVTQSSRYLVKRTGEKVFLECVQDMDHENMFWYRQDPGLGLRLIYFSYDVKMKEKGDIPEGYSVSREKKERFSLILESASTNQTSMYLCASSSGTLNEKLFFGSGTQLSVL.

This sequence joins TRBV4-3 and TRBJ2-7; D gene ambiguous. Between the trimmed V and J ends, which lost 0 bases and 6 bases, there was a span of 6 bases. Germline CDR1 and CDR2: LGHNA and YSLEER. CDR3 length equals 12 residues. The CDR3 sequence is CASSQDNGEQYF. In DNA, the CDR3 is TGCGCCAGCAGCCAAGATAACGGCGAGCAGTACTTC.

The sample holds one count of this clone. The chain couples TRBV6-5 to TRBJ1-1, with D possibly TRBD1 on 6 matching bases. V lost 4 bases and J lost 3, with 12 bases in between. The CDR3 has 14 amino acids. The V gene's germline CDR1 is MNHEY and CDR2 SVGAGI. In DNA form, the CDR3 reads TGTGCCAGCAGTTCCCCAGGGGAACACACTGAAGCTTTCTTT. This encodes CASSSPGEHTEAFF.

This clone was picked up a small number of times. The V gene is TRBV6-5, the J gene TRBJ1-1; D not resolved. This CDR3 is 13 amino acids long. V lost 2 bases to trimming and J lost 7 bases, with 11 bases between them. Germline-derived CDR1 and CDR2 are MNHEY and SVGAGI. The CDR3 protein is CASSYPAGDEAFF. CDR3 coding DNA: TGTGCCAGCAGTTACCCGGCGGGAGATGAAGCTTTCTTT.

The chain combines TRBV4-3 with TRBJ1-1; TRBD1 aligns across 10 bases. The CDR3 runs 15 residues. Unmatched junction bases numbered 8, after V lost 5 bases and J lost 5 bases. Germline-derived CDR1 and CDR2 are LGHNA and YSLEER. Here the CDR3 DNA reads TGCGCCAGCAGCTCATCCGGGACAGGGGTGACTGAAGCTTTCTTT. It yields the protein CASSSSGTGVTEAFF.

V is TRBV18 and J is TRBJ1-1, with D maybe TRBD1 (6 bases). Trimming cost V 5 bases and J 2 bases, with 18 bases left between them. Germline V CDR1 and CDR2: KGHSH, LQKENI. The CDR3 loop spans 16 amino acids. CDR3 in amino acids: CASSGYRAKANTEAFF. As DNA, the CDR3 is TGTGCCAGCTCAGGGTACAGGGCAAAGGCCAACACTGAAGCTTTCTTT. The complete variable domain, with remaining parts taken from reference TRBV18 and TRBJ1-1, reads NAGVMQNPRHLVRRRGQEARLRCSPMKGHSHVYWYRQLPEEGLKFMVYLQKENIIDESGMPKERFSAEFPKEGPSILRIQQVVRGDSAAYFCASSGYRAKANTEAFFGQGTRLTVV.

In DNA form, the CDR3 reads TGTGCCACCAGCAGAGAACCCAATGTAGTGAATGAGCAGTTCTTC. Amino acid sequence: CATSREPNVVNEQFF. The V gene is TRBV15, the J gene TRBJ2-1; unclear D gene. Between the trimmed V and J ends, which lost 0 bases and 7 bases, there was a span of 13 bases. The CDR3 has 15 amino acids. CDR1 is LNHNV, CDR2 YYDKDF, per germline (reference sequence).

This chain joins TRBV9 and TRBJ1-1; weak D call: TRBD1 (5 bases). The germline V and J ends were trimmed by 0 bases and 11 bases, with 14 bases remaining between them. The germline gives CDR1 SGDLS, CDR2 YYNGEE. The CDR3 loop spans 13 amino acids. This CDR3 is CASSVASEGAAFF. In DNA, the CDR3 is TGTGCCAGCAGCGTAGCTTCGGAAGGGGCCGCTTTCTTT. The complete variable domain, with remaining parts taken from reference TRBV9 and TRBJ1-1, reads DSGVTQTPKHLITATGQRVTLRCSPRSGDLSVYWYQQSLDQGLQFLIQYYNGEERAKGNILERFSAQQFPDLHSELNLSSLELGDSALYFCASSVASEGAAFFGQGTRLTVV.

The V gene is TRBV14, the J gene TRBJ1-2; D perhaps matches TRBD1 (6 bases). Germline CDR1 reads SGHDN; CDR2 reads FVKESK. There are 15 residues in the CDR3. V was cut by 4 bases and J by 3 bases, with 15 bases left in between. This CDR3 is CASSPAIGQHYGYTF. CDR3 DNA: TGTGCCAGCAGCCCAGCCATTGGACAGCACTATGGCTACACCTTC.

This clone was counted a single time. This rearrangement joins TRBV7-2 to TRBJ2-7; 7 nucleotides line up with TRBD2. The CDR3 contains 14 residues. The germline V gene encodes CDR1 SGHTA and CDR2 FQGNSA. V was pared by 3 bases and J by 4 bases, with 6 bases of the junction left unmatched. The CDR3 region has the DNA TGTGCCAGCAGCTTGCAGCGGGGTTGGTACGAGCAGTACTTC. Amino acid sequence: CASSLQRGWYEQYF.